The 21 T cell receptor beta chains listed next were all sequenced from one sample in a study of T cells in Graves' hyperthyroidism and ophthalmopathy. TCR beta CDR3 region amplification was performed from RNA transcripts. With the HTBI primer set, the TCR CDR3 went through a first round of RT-PCR. TCRdb ran MiXCR on the multiplex PCR reads and lists one entry per CDR3 protein. The sample consists of about 360,000 distinct CDR3 sequences, approximately 13% of them appearing once. The sequenced sample consisted of blood. These receptors all stem from a woman aged 18 to 35 with Graves' hyperthyroidism.

The rearrangement links TRBV7-9 to TRBJ1-2; weak D call: TRBD1 (5 bases). In germline, CDR1 is SEHNR, CDR2 FQNEAQ (reference sequence). With 2 bases removed from V and 2 bases from J, the gap between germline ends came to 12 bases. This CDR3 spans 15 amino acids. The CDR3 spells CASSLNTGENYGYTF. The CDR3, as DNA: TGTGCCAGCAGCTTAAATACAGGAGAGAACTATGGCTACACCTTC.

This clonotype was recorded many times. The chain couples TRBV7-8 to TRBJ2-1, with a weak D call TRBD2 (5 bases). Between the trimmed V and J ends, which lost 1 base and 2 bases, there was a span of 9 bases. Germline V gene lookup returns CDR1 SGHVS and CDR2 FQNEAQ. This CDR3 comprises 15 residues. The CDR3 DNA is TGTGCCAGCAGCTTAGTGCCCGGGACCTACAATGAGCAGTTCTTC. Translating it yields CASSLVPGTYNEQFF.

This clonotype came up a few times. The chain couples TRBV9 to TRBJ2-3; 8 bases match TRBD1. CDR3 length: 17 amino acids. Per the germline V gene, CDR1 is SGDLS and CDR2 is YYNGEE. J lost 3 bases, V lost 3 bases, and 12 bases had no gene match. CDR3 DNA sequence: TGTGCCAGCAGCGCACATTCCCCAGGACAGGGAACAGATACGCAGTATTTT. This codes for CASSAHSPGQGTDTQYF.

Turning to this clonotype: The junction departs from germline at one end; a sequencing error may be responsible. The V gene is TRBV11-2, the J gene TRBJ2-3, with unresolved D. Germline loops: CDR1 SGHAT, CDR2 FQNNGV. This CDR3 is 12 amino acids long. CDR3 protein: CASSLAPDTLYF. CDR3 DNA: TGCGCCAGCAGCTTAGCCCCAGATACGCTGTATTTT.

This clonotype was picked up many times. J is TRBJ2-7 and V is TRBV20-1; TRBD1 agrees at 7 bases. Germline CDR1 and CDR2: DFQATT and SNEGSKA (reference sequence). The CDR3 is 13 residues long. J was trimmed by 0 bases and V by 6 bases; bases with no gene match: 5. The CDR3 reads CSAQDRNSYEQYF. In DNA, the CDR3 is TGCAGTGCACAGGACAGGAACTCCTACGAGCAGTACTTC.

This clonotype was found many times. The rearrangement joins TRBV28 to TRBJ1-4; no clear D. V lost 6 bases to trimming and J lost 8 bases, with 7 bases between them. Germline lookup yields CDR1 MDHEN and CDR2 SYDVKM. The CDR3 totals 11 residues. CDR3: CASREREKLFF. The CDR3 nucleotides are TGTGCCAGCAGGGAGAGGGAAAAACTGTTTTTT. The full variable domain, its missing parts supplied by reference TRBV28 and TRBJ1-4, is DVKVTQSSRYLVKRTGEKVFLECVQDMDHENMFWYRQDPGLGLRLIYFSYDVKMKEKGDIPEGYSVSREKKERFSLILESASTNQTSMYLCASREREKLFFGSGTQLSVL.

This clonotype was seen repeatedly, ten times or more. The chain uses TRBV5-6 and TRBJ2-1; 9 nucleotides line up with TRBD2. V was clipped by 2 bases and J by 7 bases; unmatched bases: 10. The CDR3 consists of 16 residues. The germline gives CDR1 SGHDT, CDR2 YYEEEE. The CDR3 region is CASSFGTSRLGNEQFF. The CDR3 DNA follows: TGTGCCAGCAGCTTCGGGACTAGCCGGTTGGGGAATGAGCAGTTCTTC.

J is TRBJ1-5 and V is TRBV5-4; no firm D call. The ends were cut back, 0 bases at V and 2 bases at J, with 9 bases in the middle. The CDR3 covers 15 residues. Germline V gives CDR1 SGHNT, CDR2 YYREEE (reference sequence). The CDR3 spells CASSLDGVGNQPQHF. The CDR3 DNA reads as TGTGCCAGCAGCTTGGACGGGGTTGGCAATCAGCCCCAGCATTTT.

This clonotype was observed a handful of times. This chain connects TRBV27 to TRBJ2-1; 9 positions agree with TRBD2. CDR3 length: 15 amino acids. Germline assignment: CDR1 MNHEY and CDR2 SMNVEV (reference sequence). The ends lost 4 bases at V and 9 bases at J; junction bases unmatched: 10. The CDR3 protein is CASSSTGLAKAEQFF. In DNA, the CDR3 is TGTGCCAGCAGTTCAACGGGACTAGCTAAGGCTGAGCAGTTCTTC.

This clonotype came up many times. V gene TRBV6-1 combines with J gene TRBJ2-1; D is tentatively TRBD1 or TRBD2 (5 bases each). Germline loops: CDR1 MNHNS, CDR2 SASEGT. This CDR3 comprises 12 residues. V lost 5 bases, J lost 15 bases, and 17 bases lay in between. The CDR3 region is CASSRSGLERFF. DNA for the CDR3: TGTGCCAGCAGTCGTTCGGGGCTAGAACGGTTCTTC.

The chain recombines TRBV19 with TRBJ1-5; D may be TRBD1 (5 bases). The ends were cut back, 7 bases at V and 3 bases at J, with 10 bases in the middle. CDR3 length: 13 amino acids. Germline CDR1 reads LNHDA; CDR2 reads SQIVND (reference sequence). In DNA form, the CDR3 reads TGTGCCAGTACCCCAGGGATCAATCAGCCCCAGCATTTT. It is translated as CASTPGINQPQHF. Drawing the rest from reference TRBV19 and TRBJ1-5, the complete variable domain is DGGITQSPKYLFRKEGQNVTLSCEQNLNHDAMYWYRQDPGQGLRLIYYSQIVNDFQKGDIAEGYSVSREKKESFPLTVTSAQKNPTAFYLCASTPGINQPQHFGDGTRLSIL.

V and J are TRBV5-1 and TRBJ2-1; 13 bases are shared with TRBD2. Germline lookup yields CDR1 SGHRS and CDR2 YFSETQ. V shed 4 bases, J shed 5 bases, and the junction held 0 bases outside the gene matches. CDR3 length: 14 residues. In DNA, the CDR3 is TGCGCCAGCAGCGGGACTAGCGGGGACAATGAGCAGTTCTTC. Translated: CASSGTSGDNEQFF.

In its sample, this clonotype was seen many times. V usage is TRBV18 and J usage is TRBJ1-2, with D unclear. The length of the CDR3 is 16 residues. From germline, CDR1 is KGHSH and CDR2 LQKENI. The germline V and J ends were trimmed by 0 bases and 3 bases, with 14 bases remaining between them. As DNA, the CDR3 is TGTGCCAGCTCACCACCCGGGGAGCCGACCCACTATGGCTACACCTTC. Its translation: CASSPPGEPTHYGYTF.

This clonotype was detected many times. This chain uses TRBV6-6 with TRBJ1-5, with D perhaps TRBD1 (6 bases). Germline V gene sequence: CDR1 MNHNY, CDR2 SVGAGI (reference sequence). V lost 0 bases to trimming and J lost 4 bases, with 19 bases between them. The CDR3 consists of 18 residues. CDR3 amino acids: CASSYSGKQGPINQPQHF. The CDR3, as DNA: TGTGCCAGCAGTTACTCGGGGAAACAGGGACCAATTAATCAGCCCCAGCATTTT.

The chain joins TRBV18 to TRBJ1-1, with a possible D match to TRBD1 (6 bases). The germline V and J ends were trimmed by 4 bases and 3 bases, with 9 bases remaining between them. This CDR3 has 13 residues. CDR1 and CDR2 from the germline V gene are KGHSH and LQKENI. CDR3 in DNA: TGTGCCAGCTCACAGCACAGGGACACTGAAGCTTTCTTT. Translating it yields CASSQHRDTEAFF.

The V call is TRBV12-3 or TRBV12-4, the J call TRBJ1-2; D not resolved. Trimming removed 5 bases from V and 8 bases from J, with 21 bases in between. The CDR3 contains 15 residues. Here the CDR3 DNA reads TGTGCCAGCAGTCCTGAGACGGACCCGAATGGCGGCTACACCTTC. This codes for CASSPETDPNGGYTF.

This chain connects TRBV13 to TRBJ1-2; 11 bases are shared with TRBD1. J lost 3 bases, V lost 5 bases, and 29 bases had no gene match. The V gene's germline CDR1 is PRHDT and CDR2 FYEKMQ (reference sequence). The CDR3 is made up of 23 amino acids. Written as DNA, the CDR3 is TGTGCCAGCAGCCCGGGGGGTGGGAGCTGTAACATTGTGGGGACAGGGGGAGACTATGGCTACACCTTC. Its translation: CASSPGGGSCNIVGTGGDYGYTF.

This clonotype was found many times. The chain recombines TRBV12-3 or TRBV12-4 with TRBJ1-2, with TRBD1 matching over 8 bases. CDR3 size: 13 residues. The V gene end was trimmed by 7 bases and the J gene end by 11 bases; junction bases not matched to a gene: 12. As DNA, the CDR3 is TGTGCCAGCAATTACGGACAGGGTGATCGGTACACCTTC. Protein product: CASNYGQGDRYTF.

This clonotype was seen ten or more times. The J gene is TRBJ2-1, the V gene TRBV3-1, with 13 bases fitting TRBD2. From germline, CDR1 is LGHDT and CDR2 YNNKEL (reference sequence). The CDR3 is 17 residues long. The trim removed 0 bases at V and 8 bases at J, leaving 7 bases unmatched. CDR3 residues: CASSQDLLAGGPHEQFF. The CDR3 bases are TGTGCCAGCAGCCAAGATCTACTAGCGGGGGGGCCCCATGAGCAGTTCTTC.

Ten or more counts support this clonotype. This chain connects TRBV6-6 to TRBJ2-3; possible D gene TRBD1, 6 bases. V lost 2 bases and J 1 base, leaving 19 bases between the germline ends. This CDR3 region has 18 residues. CDR1 is MNHNY and CDR2 is SVGAGI in the germline V gene (reference sequence). CDR3 bases: TGTGCCAGCAGTTACCCAGTCAGCGTTGGACAGCGCACAGATACGCAGTATTTT. As protein: CASSYPVSVGQRTDTQYF.

This clonotype showed up many times. The gene calls are TRBV6-1 and TRBJ2-2; 8 positions agree with TRBD2. The CDR3 contains 16 residues. The V segment lost 4 bases and the J segment 6 bases; nucleotides outside the gene matches: 10. Germline values: CDR1 MNHNS, CDR2 SASEGT. In nucleotides, the CDR3 is TGTGCCAGCAGTGGAAGCGGGGGCCTTGTCGCCGGGGAGCTGTTTTTT. The encoded protein is CASSGSGGLVAGELFF.